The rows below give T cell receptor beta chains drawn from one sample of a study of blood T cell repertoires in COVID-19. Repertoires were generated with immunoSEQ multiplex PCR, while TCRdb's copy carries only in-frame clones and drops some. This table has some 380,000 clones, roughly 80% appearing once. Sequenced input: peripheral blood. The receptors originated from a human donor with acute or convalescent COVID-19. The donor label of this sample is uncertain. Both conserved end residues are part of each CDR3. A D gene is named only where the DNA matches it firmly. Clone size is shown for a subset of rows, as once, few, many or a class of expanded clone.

CDR3aa: CASSEVAQETQYF; CDR3nt: TGTGCCAGCAGCGAAGTGGCCCAAGAGACCCAGTACTTC; d_gene: -; v_gene: TRBV6-1; j_gene: TRBJ2-5; abundance: -
CDR3aa: CASSSGTSGYNEQFF; CDR3nt: TGCGCCAGCAGCTCGGGGACTAGCGGGTACAATGAGCAGTTCTTC; d_gene: TRBD2; v_gene: TRBV5-1; j_gene: TRBJ2-1; abundance: -
CDR3aa: CASSRDPSGPRGEQFF; CDR3nt: TGTGCCAGCAGTCGCGACCCAAGCGGGCCCCGGGGAGAGCAGTTCTTC; d_gene: -; v_gene: TRBV2; j_gene: TRBJ2-1; abundance: -
CDR3aa: CASPGVGLEWGYTF; CDR3nt: TGTGCCAGCCCCGGGGTAGGGTTGGAGTGGGGCTACACCTTC; d_gene: -; v_gene: TRBV2; j_gene: TRBJ1-2; abundance: -
CDR3aa: CASSLGDRRNTEAFF; CDR3nt: TGCGCCAGCAGCTTGGGGGACAGGCGGAACACTGAAGCTTTCTTT; d_gene: TRBD1; v_gene: TRBV5-1; j_gene: TRBJ1-1; abundance: -
CDR3aa: CASRLSMTGRTPLHF; CDR3nt: TGTGCCAGCAGACTTAGTATGACAGGGCGGACACCCCTCCACTTT; d_gene: TRBD1; v_gene: TRBV6-5; j_gene: TRBJ1-6; abundance: -
CDR3aa: CSVGDSYEQYF; CDR3nt: TGCAGCGTGGGTGACAGCTACGAGCAGTACTTC; d_gene: -; v_gene: TRBV29-1; j_gene: TRBJ2-7; abundance: -
CDR3aa: CASRVQGAVTYGYTF; CDR3nt: TGTGCCAGCAGAGTACAGGGGGCGGTTACCTATGGCTACACCTTC; d_gene: TRBD1; v_gene: TRBV2; j_gene: TRBJ1-2; abundance: once
CDR3aa: CASSVVPGTGWLNTEAFF; CDR3nt: TGTGCCAGCAGCGTAGTCCCGGGGACAGGGTGGCTGAACACTGAAGCTTTCTTT; d_gene: TRBD1; v_gene: TRBV9; j_gene: TRBJ1-1; abundance: -
CDR3aa: CASSFGNPRSGQPQHF; CDR3nt: TGTGCCAGCAGCTTCGGCAATCCAAGGTCAGGTCAGCCCCAGCATTTT; d_gene: -; v_gene: TRBV5-4; j_gene: TRBJ1-5; abundance: -
CDR3aa: CASSLRQGISYEQYF; CDR3nt: TGTGCTAGCAGCTTGAGACAGGGAATTTCATACGAGCAGTACTTC; d_gene: TRBD1; v_gene: TRBV7-8; j_gene: TRBJ2-7; abundance: -
CDR3aa: CASSLAGGARNEQFF; CDR3nt: TGTGCCAGCAGCTTAGCTGGGGGGGCCCGCAATGAGCAGTTCTTC; d_gene: -; v_gene: TRBV7-2; j_gene: TRBJ2-1; abundance: -
CDR3aa: CASSRRYQPQHF; CDR3nt: TGTGCCAGCAGTCGGAGGTATCAGCCCCAGCATTTT; d_gene: -; v_gene: TRBV12-3/TRBV12-4; j_gene: TRBJ1-5; abundance: -
CDR3aa: CATSDSRTRTDTQYF; CDR3nt: TGTGCCACCAGTGACTCGAGGACACGAACAGATACGCAGTATTTT; d_gene: -; v_gene: TRBV24-1; j_gene: TRBJ2-3; abundance: once
CDR3aa: CAWGNTGSPLHF; CDR3nt: TGTGCCTGGGGCAATACGGGGTCACCCCTCCACTTT; d_gene: -; v_gene: TRBV30; j_gene: TRBJ1-6; abundance: -
CDR3aa: CASRPSDSPLHF; CDR3nt: TGTGCCAGCAGGCCATCGGATTCACCCCTCCACTTT; d_gene: -; v_gene: TRBV6-5; j_gene: TRBJ1-6; abundance: -
CDR3aa: CASSERARGLYHYGYTF; CDR3nt: TGCGCCAGCAGTGAAAGGGCCAGGGGCCTCTATCACTATGGCTACACCTTC; d_gene: -; v_gene: TRBV10-2; j_gene: TRBJ1-2; abundance: once
CDR3aa: CASSRTGRADTQYF; CDR3nt: TGTGCCAGCAGCAGGACAGGGCGGGCAGATACGCAGTATTTT; d_gene: TRBD1; v_gene: TRBV7-9; j_gene: TRBJ2-3; abundance: -
CDR3aa: CASLYEQYF; CDR3nt: TGTGCCAGCCTCTACGAGCAGTACTTC; d_gene: -; v_gene: TRBV5-6; j_gene: TRBJ2-7; abundance: -
CDR3aa: CASTRDRGYSNQPQHF; CDR3nt: TGTGCCAGCACCCGGGACAGGGGTTATAGCAATCAGCCCCAGCATTTT; d_gene: TRBD1; v_gene: TRBV2; j_gene: TRBJ1-5; abundance: few
CDR3aa: CASSYTGEAGNTIYF; CDR3nt: TGCGCCAGCAGCTACACAGGGGAGGCTGGAAACACCATATATTTT; d_gene: TRBD1; v_gene: TRBV5-1; j_gene: TRBJ1-3; abundance: once
CDR3aa: CASSYDGTTDTQYF; CDR3nt: TGTGCCAGCAGTTACGATGGGACAACAGATACGCAGTATTTT; d_gene: -; v_gene: TRBV6-6; j_gene: TRBJ2-3; abundance: few
CDR3aa: CAWSVGGAYGYTF; CDR3nt: TGTGCCTGGAGTGTGGGGGGAGCCTATGGCTACACCTTC; d_gene: -; v_gene: TRBV30; j_gene: TRBJ1-2; abundance: -
CDR3aa: CATSDLSGGGSGGSPYNEQFF; CDR3nt: TGTGCCACCAGTGATTTGAGTGGGGGGGGTAGTGGCGGGAGCCCTTACAATGAGCAGTTCTTC; d_gene: TRBD2; v_gene: TRBV24-1; j_gene: TRBJ2-1; abundance: -
CDR3aa: CASSAARGAQGYEQYF; CDR3nt: TGCGCCAGCAGCGCCGCACGGGGGGCTCAAGGCTACGAGCAGTACTTC; d_gene: -; v_gene: TRBV5-1; j_gene: TRBJ2-7; abundance: -
CDR3aa: CASSLSGGAHEQYF; CDR3nt: TGTGCCAGCAGCCTTAGCGGGGGGGCCCACGAGCAGTACTTC; d_gene: TRBD2; v_gene: TRBV3-1/TRBV3-2; j_gene: TRBJ2-7; abundance: -
CDR3aa: CASSPRQGGDTQYF; CDR3nt: TGTGCCAGCTCACCTAGACAGGGAGGAGATACGCAGTATTTT; d_gene: -; v_gene: TRBV18; j_gene: TRBJ2-3; abundance: -
CDR3aa: CAIRGTPDNSPLHF; CDR3nt: TGTGCCATCAGAGGGACACCGGATAATTCACCCCTCCACTTT; d_gene: -; v_gene: TRBV10-3; j_gene: TRBJ1-6; abundance: -
CDR3aa: CASRRGQGIEAFF; CDR3nt: TGTGCCAGCAGAAGAGGACAGGGCATTGAAGCTTTCTTT; d_gene: TRBD1; v_gene: TRBV12-3/TRBV12-4; j_gene: TRBJ1-1; abundance: -
CDR3aa: CASHTGFYEQYF; CDR3nt: TGTGCCAGTCACACGGGTTTCTACGAGCAGTACTTC; d_gene: -; v_gene: TRBV6-5; j_gene: TRBJ2-7; abundance: -
CDR3aa: CASSRAETSYEQFF; CDR3nt: TGTGCCAGCTCACGCGCCGAGACTAGCTATGAGCAGTTCTTC; d_gene: TRBD2; v_gene: TRBV18; j_gene: TRBJ2-1; abundance: once
CDR3aa: CASTSGGAGNTIYF; CDR3nt: TGTGCCAGCACCTCCGGGGGGGCTGGAAACACCATATATTTT; d_gene: -; v_gene: TRBV28; j_gene: TRBJ1-3; abundance: few